Each of the 17 T cell receptor beta chains below was sequenced from the same sample in a study of shared clonotypes between healthy human individuals. Naive CD8 cells, CD45RO-negative and positively selected for CCR7, excluded terminally differentiated effector memory CD45RA+ cells. Assay used: immunoSEQ multiplex PCR; TCRdb lists only in-frame clones, some missing. The sample holds a few million clones, just over 90% seen once. Sequenced: naive CD8+ T cells from PBMCs. The receptors derive from a man between 18 and 29 years old in good health. Some clones in this sample may be carry-over from other donors' samples.

V gene TRBV25-1 combines with J gene TRBJ2-7; 8 bases are a match to TRBD1. Trimming cost V 4 bases and J 2 bases; bases outside gene matches: 4. The germline V gene encodes CDR1 MGHDK and CDR2 SYGVNS. The CDR3 runs 14 residues. The CDR3 is CASSVGQGPYEQYF. The DNA for the CDR3 is TGTGCCAGCAGTGTTGGACAGGGCCCCTACGAGCAGTACTTC.

The V and J genes are TRBV9 and TRBJ2-5; D ambiguous. This CDR3 is 14 amino acids long. The germline V gene has CDR1 SGDLS and CDR2 YYNGEE. Trimming shortened V by 0 bases and J by 0 bases, and 6 bases separated the two germline ends. Here the CDR3 DNA reads TGTGCCAGCAGCGTAGCCAGAGACCAAGAGACCCAGTACTTC. As protein: CASSVARDQETQYF.

The chain is built from TRBV2 and TRBJ2-1; D remains ambiguous. V lost 8 bases and J 5 bases, leaving 13 bases between the germline ends. CDR1 and CDR2 (germline): SNHLY, FYNNEI. The length of the CDR3 is 13 residues. The CDR3, as DNA: TGTGCCAGCTTACGCCGGCTTGACAATGAGCAGTTCTTC. This encodes CASLRRLDNEQFF.

The chain employs TRBV11-2 and TRBJ2-2, with 10 bases fitting TRBD2. The germline gives CDR1 SGHAT, CDR2 FQNNGV. CDR3 size: 18 residues. The junction had 13 bases not matched to a gene; V was cut back by 1 base and J by 8 bases. CDR3 DNA: TGTGCCAGCAGCTTAGCATTCATCGTGGGACTAGCGTCGGGGGAGCTGTTTTTT. As protein: CASSLAFIVGLASGELFF.

The chain couples TRBV7-2 to TRBJ1-5; D not certain. The CDR3 length is 15 residues. Trimming shortened V by 5 bases and J by 0 bases, and 11 bases separated the two germline ends. The germline CDR1 and CDR2 sequences are SGHTA and FQGNSA. CDR3 nucleotide sequence: TGTGCCAGCAGCCCGAGAGTTCATAGCAATCAGCCCCAGCATTTT. It yields the protein CASSPRVHSNQPQHF.

This clone was counted once. Other DNA sequences from this sample encode an identical CDR3 as well. The genes are TRBV28 and TRBJ2-7; no definite D call. V was pared by 6 bases and J by 1 base, with 4 bases between. CDR1 and CDR2 (germline): MDHEN, SYDVKM. CDR3 length equals 11 residues. The CDR3 bases are TGTGCCAGCAGGGATTCCTACGAGCAGTACTTC. It translates to CASRDSYEQYF.

This clone appeared once. The chain joins TRBV11-2 to TRBJ1-1; 7 bases map to TRBD1. Per germline, CDR1 SGHAT and CDR2 FQNNGV. The V segment lost 0 bases and the J segment 5 bases; nucleotides outside the gene matches: 15. This CDR3 spans 18 amino acids. CDR3 sequence: CASSLDRGGTVVRTEAFF. Here the CDR3 DNA reads TGTGCCAGCAGCTTAGATCGGGGGGGGACAGTTGTTAGGACTGAAGCTTTCTTT.

The genes are TRBV27 and TRBJ2-1; D is unclear. This CDR3 region has 14 residues. V lost 7 bases, J lost 0 bases, and 10 bases lay in between. Germline V CDR1 and CDR2: MNHEY, SMNVEV (reference sequence). The CDR3 coding sequence is TGTGCCAGCAATGATGGCGGCTCCTACAATGAGCAGTTCTTC. This translates into CASNDGGSYNEQFF.

As for this clone: Other DNA sequences from this sample encode an identical CDR3 as well. V gene TRBV4-2 combines with J gene TRBJ1-5, with 9 bases lining up with TRBD1. This CDR3 spans 15 amino acids. V trimming: 3 bases; J trimming: 7 bases; junction bases outside the gene matches: 7. Germline V gene data show CDR1 as LGHNA and CDR2 as YNFKEQ. Written as DNA, the CDR3 is TGTGCCAGCAGCCAGGACAGGGGACGAGGGCAGCCCCAGCATTTT. It yields the protein CASSQDRGRGQPQHF.

The rearrangement joins TRBV10-3 to TRBJ2-1, with a weak D call TRBD1 (5 bases). In germline, CDR1 is ENHRY, CDR2 SYGVKD. This CDR3 is built from 14 residues. The V end lost 4 bases, the J end lost 4 bases, and 11 bases lay between the germline ends. CDR3 protein: CAISGTGRYNEQFF. The CDR3 region has the DNA TGTGCCATCAGTGGAACAGGCCGATACAATGAGCAGTTCTTC.

This chain uses TRBV28 with TRBJ2-1, with unresolved D. The germline V gene has CDR1 MDHEN and CDR2 SYDVKM. The CDR3 spans 14 residues. Trimming pared 5 bases from V and 7 bases from J, leaving 15 bases between. The CDR3, as DNA: TGTGCCAGCAGTCCCCAGATAGGTAGGAATGAGCAGTTCTTC. This sequence encodes CASSPQIGRNEQFF.

This clone was detected only once. V is TRBV9 and J is TRBJ2-3, with 9 bases matching TRBD1. This CDR3 has 15 amino acids. Trimming cost V 4 bases and J 4 bases; bases outside gene matches: 7. Germline V lookup: CDR1 SGDLS, CDR2 YYNGEE. CDR3 DNA: TGTGCCAGCAGCACCCGACAGGGGGTCGCAGATACGCAGTATTTT. Translated, it gives CASSTRQGVADTQYF.

V gene TRBV5-1 combines with J gene TRBJ2-7; D is perhaps TRBD2 (6 bases). Trimming removed 4 bases at V and 11 bases at J, with 13 bases between. This CDR3 is built from 11 residues. Germline loops: CDR1 SGHRS, CDR2 YFSETQ. CDR3 in DNA: TGCGCCAGCAGCGACGGGACTCCCGAGTACTTC. It codes for CASSDGTPEYF.

The chain combines TRBV18 with TRBJ2-1; D is ambiguous. The V end lost 3 bases, the J end lost 4 bases, and 22 bases lay between the germline ends. Germline V lookup: CDR1 KGHSH, CDR2 LQKENI. CDR3 length: 18 amino acids. The CDR3 loop is CASSPSSVEALLYNEQFF. CDR3 coding DNA: TGTGCCAGCTCACCGAGCTCTGTGGAAGCCCTTTTATACAATGAGCAGTTCTTC.

The genes are TRBV7-3 and TRBJ2-1; D is uncertain. The germline V gene encodes CDR1 SGHTA and CDR2 FQGTGA. The V gene lost 4 bases and the J gene lost 0 bases, with 13 bases spanning the gap. CDR3 size: 16 residues. DNA of the CDR3: TGTGCCAGCAGCTCCCGTGTAGGAGACTCCTACAATGAGCAGTTCTTC. Translated: CASSSRVGDSYNEQFF.

The chain combines TRBV12-5 with TRBJ2-3, with 7 nucleotides matching TRBD1. Germline V lookup: CDR1 LGHNT, CDR2 FRNRAP. The CDR3 has 16 residues. V lost 1 base to trimming and J lost 4 bases; unmatched junction nucleotides: 8. This CDR3 is CASGLDTGVGADTQYF. Written as DNA, the CDR3 is TGTGCTAGTGGTTTGGATACAGGGGTAGGGGCAGATACGCAGTATTTT. The whole variable domain, filled in from reference TRBV12-5 and TRBJ2-3, reads DARVTQTPRHKVTEMGQEVTMRCQPILGHNTVFWYRQTMMQGLELLAYFRNRAPLDDSGMPKDRFSAEMPDATLATLKIQPSEPRDSAVYFCASGLDTGVGADTQYFGPGTRLTVL.

The chain carries TRBV4-1 and TRBJ2-7, with 10 bases identical to TRBD2. The CDR3 has 16 amino acids. CDR1 is MGHRA and CDR2 is YSYEKL in the germline V gene. With 1 base clipped from V and 5 bases from J, the junction kept 8 bases outside the gene matches. This CDR3 reads CASSQVLAGEYHEQYF. DNA for the CDR3: TGCGCCAGCAGCCAAGTTCTAGCGGGAGAGTACCACGAGCAGTACTTC.